The rows below give T cell receptor beta chains drawn from one sample of a study of cytomegalovirus exposure and HLA in healthy donors. Clones were read by immunoSEQ multiplex PCR, and TCRdb kept only the in-frame ones, dropping some. The sample yields 120,000 or so clones, roughly 80% seen once. The sample comprised PBMCs. Receptor source: a man aged 18 to 30 in good health and CMV-seropositive. Each CDR3 is given with its conserved first and last residue. The D gene is left open where the match is weak. Where a row states a size, it is once, few, many or the class of an expanded clone; other rows omit it.

TRBV7-8,TRBJ2-7,NA,17,TRBD1,CASSFFLSGTGNYEQYF,TGTGCCAGCAGCTTTTTTCTTTCTGGGACAGGGAACTACGAGCAGTACTTC
TRBV10-3,TRBJ2-3,NA,16,NA,CAISESGTSSTDTQYF,TGTGCCATCAGTGAGTCTGGGACATCTAGCACAGATACGCAGTATTTT
TRBV4-3,TRBJ1-1,NA,14,NA,CASSQDRGGTEAFF,TGCGCCAGCAGCCAAGATCGGGGGGGCACTGAAGCTTTCTTT
TRBV19,TRBJ2-2,once,16,TRBD1,CASSPHGTVYTGELFF,TGTGCCAGTAGTCCGCACGGGACAGTCTACACCGGGGAGCTGTTTTTT
TRBV5-6,TRBJ2-7,few,14,TRBD2,CASSRLAGVNEQYF,TGTGCCAGCAGCAGATTAGCGGGAGTTAACGAGCAGTACTTC
TRBV18,TRBJ1-2,NA,15,NA,CASSPPRGGINGYTF,TGTGCCAGCTCACCACCGAGGGGGGGCATCAATGGCTACACCTTC
TRBV27,TRBJ1-1,NA,14,NA,CASSLDPLADEAFF,TGTGCCAGCAGTTTAGACCCCCTCGCGGATGAAGCTTTCTTT
TRBV10-2,TRBJ1-2,NA,20,TRBD1,CASSVTLRPIQGQRIYGYTF,TGCGCCAGCAGTGTTACCCTCAGGCCCATACAGGGGCAAAGAATCTATGGCTACACCTTC
TRBV29-1,TRBJ2-7,NA,13,TRBD1,CSVPRQGSYEQYF,TGCAGCGTTCCCCGACAGGGTTCCTACGAGCAGTACTTC
TRBV2,TRBJ1-5,NA,14,TRBD1,CASKGTGGNQPQHF,TGTGCCAGCAAAGGGACAGGGGGCAATCAGCCCCAGCATTTT
TRBV18,TRBJ2-2,once,16,NA,CASSPTSLEGTGGLFF,TGTGCCAGCTCACCAACCTCCCTGGAGGGCACCGGGGGGCTGTTTTTT
TRBV10-3,TRBJ1-2,NA,16,NA,CAISESITVTNYGYTF,TGTGCCATCAGTGAGTCGATAACTGTCACCAACTATGGCTACACCTTC
TRBV7-2,TRBJ2-2,NA,19,TRBD1,CASSLRGQGGFANTGELFF,TGTGCCAGCAGCCTACGAGGACAGGGGGGCTTTGCGAACACCGGGGAGCTGTTTTTT
TRBV7-9,TRBJ1-4,once,15,TRBD1,CASSLKGGLNEKLFF,TGTGCCAGCAGCCTTAAAGGGGGCCTCAATGAAAAACTGTTTTTT
TRBV11-2,TRBJ2-7,NA,15,NA,CASSEVPKGGPEQYF,TGTGCCAGCAGCGAAGTGCCTAAAGGGGGACCCGAGCAGTACTTC
TRBV5-4,TRBJ2-1,NA,17,TRBD2,CASSPPGPGRNYNEQFF,TGTGCCAGCAGCCCCCCCGGGCCCGGGAGGAATTACAATGAGCAGTTCTTC
TRBV6-1,TRBJ2-1,NA,16,TRBD2,CASSVTGTSGYNEQFF,TGTGCCAGCAGTGTAACCGGGACTAGCGGCTACAATGAGCAGTTCTTC